The present entry profiles one TCR beta chain with its context. Its cognate antigen is unknown. Diagnosis relied on clinical symptoms, serum thyroxine and TRAb, thyroid ultrasound and orbital computed tomography. These data originate in a study of T cells in Graves' hyperthyroidism and ophthalmopathy. What was amplified from RNA transcripts were TCR beta CDR3 regions. The TCR CDR3 was amplified in a first-round RT-PCR using the HTBI primer set. MiXCR was run by TCRdb on the multiplex PCR reads, yielding one entry per CDR3 protein. The data show about 420,000 distinct CDR3 sequences, roughly 13% seen once. Study-level findings and limits: Most clonotypes expanded in thyroid above 0.001 were likewise present in blood.

CDR3 length: 19 amino acids. The germline V gene encodes CDR1 SGHVS and CDR2 FNYEAQ. V shed 1 base, J shed 0 bases, and the junction held 9 bases outside the gene matches. The V and J genes are TRBV7-6 and TRBJ1-3; 10 bases are a match to TRBD1. The receptor's source is a woman between 18 and 29 years old with Graves' hyperthyroidism. Sequencing input: blood. The CDR3 coding sequence is TGTGCCAGCAGCTTAGTGGCGGGACAGGGGTTTAACTCTGGAAACACCATATATTTT. Its translation is CASSLVAGQGFNSGNTIYF.